These T cell receptor beta chains were read from a single sample in a study of shared clonotypes between healthy human individuals. Sequenced by immunoSEQ multiplex PCR; TCRdb stores in-frame clones only, minus some. The data show 2 million to 2.5 million clones, more than 85% seen once. Sequenced input: naive CD4+ T cells from PBMCs. Receptor source: a man aged 18 to 35 in good health. Some clones in this sample may be carry-over from other donors' samples. Each CDR3 is given without its conserved first and last residue. Only some rows state a clone size, as once, few, many or a class for expanded clones.

clone_size	v_call	j_call	cdr3_aa
NA	TRBV5-1	TRBJ2-2	ASSRRTGGGGELF
NA	TRBV29-1	TRBJ2-7	SVEELELYEQY
once	TRBV4-2	TRBJ2-1	ASSRHNEQF
NA	TRBV6-5	TRBJ2-7	ASSYSGAHSAYEQY
NA	TRBV25-1	TRBJ2-6	ASSELGAGANVLT
NA	TRBV7-6	TRBJ2-1	ASGQKRESANEQF
NA	TRBV27	TRBJ2-5	ASSLSNAAGGAETQY
NA	TRBV7-2	TRBJ2-3	ASSYKWVGPTDTQY
NA	TRBV7-9	TRBJ2-1	ASSRSRGDEQF
NA	TRBV7-2	TRBJ2-7	ASSSNRFSYEQY
NA	TRBV28	TRBJ2-7	ASSLGLAGREQY
NA	TRBV27	TRBJ2-5	ASSLGLAGRQETQY
NA	TRBV28	TRBJ1-5	ASSLPQTGPYQPQH
NA	TRBV6-5	TRBJ2-5	ASSSTTRGYQETQY
NA	TRBV18	TRBJ2-7	ASSPTQGSYEQY
NA	TRBV5-1	TRBJ2-3	ASSLAGITDTQY
NA	TRBV5-8	TRBJ2-7	ASSLADEQY
NA	TRBV9	TRBJ1-1	ASSVVADMNTEAF
NA	TRBV5-1	TRBJ1-1	ASSLRTADTEAF
NA	TRBV15	TRBJ2-3	ATSRGGLGNTQY
once	TRBV2	TRBJ2-7	ASSEALGGLAEQY
once	TRBV5-1	TRBJ2-5	ASSTTGGGETQY
NA	TRBV14	TRBJ2-3	ASSPGLAYDTQY
NA	TRBV5-1	TRBJ1-5	ASSFLGPYSNQPQH
NA	TRBV4-1	TRBJ2-1	ASSLRDSSYNEQF
NA	TRBV30	TRBJ2-7	AWSRSYEQY
once	TRBV7-3	TRBJ1-2	ASSLTGAIGYT
NA	TRBV27	TRBJ2-3	ASSRLAGAGTDTQY
NA	TRBV27	TRBJ2-4	ASSLFGGGDISPAKNIQY
NA	TRBV15	TRBJ1-2	ATSREAGQGLGYT
NA	TRBV23-1	TRBJ1-1	ASTLRGLNTEAF
NA	TRBV5-1	TRBJ2-1	ASSLRMGSSYNEQF
NA	TRBV28	TRBJ2-7	ASSFVRNSYEQY
NA	TRBV28	TRBJ2-7	ASSSRDGSEQY
few	TRBV10-3	TRBJ1-1	AISPWGANTEAF
NA	TRBV15	TRBJ2-2	ATSGTSGRELF
NA	TRBV15	TRBJ2-7	ATSRETGSSYEQY
NA	TRBV4-1	TRBJ2-4	ASSPGLAGGLAKNIQY
NA	TRBV9	TRBJ1-3	ASSTSQGPSSGNTIY
few	TRBV7-2	TRBJ1-2	ASSPAGSYGYT
NA	TRBV5-5	TRBJ2-3	ASPNDSTDTQY
once	TRBV11-2	TRBJ2-5	ASSSLTGTPAETQY
NA	TRBV6-1	TRBJ1-5	ASRGQGNQPQH
once	TRBV4-2	NA	ASSQDPHEQY
NA	TRBV2	TRBJ2-3	ASSGERADTQY
NA	TRBV5-8	TRBJ1-5	ASSLARKVNQPQH
NA	TRBV12-5	TRBJ2-2	ASAVDYINTGELF
once	TRBV27	TRBJ2-3	ASSLIAGGADTQY
NA	TRBV29-1	TRBJ2-7	SVEKLAGDEQY